The 20 T cell receptor beta chains in this list originate from one sample, sequenced in a study of shared clonotypes between healthy human individuals. The repertoire was sequenced with immunoSEQ multiplex PCR; TCRdb's copy has only in-frame clones and lacks some. The sample has 2,500,000 or so clones, approximately 94% seen once. Input material: naive CD4+ T cells sorted from blood. The sample's subset: CD45RA+ positively selected. All receptors derive from a young man in good health.

This chain uses TRBV5-4 with TRBJ2-7; 8 bases are a match to TRBD1. The CDR3 sequence is 14 residues long. The V gene's germline CDR1 is SGHNT and CDR2 YYREEE (reference sequence). The J segment lost 4 bases and the V segment lost 0 bases, leaving 3 bases of the junction unmatched. CDR3 in amino acids: CASSLVDRVYEQYF. The CDR3 coding sequence is TGTGCCAGCAGCTTGGTGGACAGGGTGTACGAGCAGTACTTC. The full variable domain, rest sourced from reference TRBV5-4 and TRBJ2-7, is ETGVTQSPTHLIKTRGQQVTLRCSSQSGHNTVSWYQQALGQGPQFIFQYYREEENGRGNFPPRFSGLQFPNYSSELNVNALELDDSALYLCASSLVDRVYEQYFGPGTRLTVT.

The chain employs TRBV19 and TRBJ1-6, with D possibly being TRBD1 (6 bases). This CDR3 has 13 residues. Trimming removed 9 bases at V and 7 bases at J, with 13 bases between. The germline V gene has CDR1 LNHDA and CDR2 SQIVND (reference sequence). CDR3 loop: CASIGTSNSPLHF. As DNA, the CDR3 is TGTGCCAGCATCGGGACATCGAATTCACCCCTCCACTTT.

The rearrangement joins TRBV19 to TRBJ2-3; 7 nucleotides agree with TRBD2. Trimming at V came to 5 bases and at J to 6 bases, leaving 17 bases not matched to a gene. The CDR3 is 17 amino acids. The germline gives CDR1 LNHDA, CDR2 SQIVND (reference sequence). The CDR3 sequence is CASSPGGGSALVDTQYF. CDR3 DNA: TGTGCCAGTAGTCCGGGCGGCGGGAGTGCCCTTGTGGATACGCAGTATTTT.

The rearrangement uses TRBV29-1 and TRBJ2-3, with D uncertain. The CDR3 has 14 amino acids. The V gene lost 5 bases and the J gene lost 13 bases, with 25 bases spanning the gap. Germline V gene lookup returns CDR1 SQVTM and CDR2 ANQGSEA. The chain's CDR3 is CSVHPRLAPRMEYF. CDR3 bases: TGCAGCGTTCACCCTCGACTCGCACCCCGAATGGAGTATTTT.

J is TRBJ1-4 and V is TRBV9, with D unclear. This CDR3 has 16 amino acids. Germline lookup yields CDR1 SGDLS and CDR2 YYNGEE. V was pared by 3 bases and J by 0 bases, with 12 bases between. Written as DNA, the CDR3 is TGTGCCAGCAGCGCGGGAGACCGAACAACTAATGAAAAACTGTTTTTT. Protein product: CASSAGDRTTNEKLFF.

The chain joins TRBV5-6 to TRBJ2-2; 8 bases fit TRBD1. Germline V gene sequence: CDR1 SGHDT, CDR2 YYEEEE. The CDR3 is 14 amino acids. After removal of 4 bases from V and 6 bases from J, the junction contained 5 bases not matched to a gene. CDR3 nucleotides: TGTGCCAGCAGCCGGACAGGGCCGGCCGGGGAGCTGTTTTTT. This encodes CASSRTGPAGELFF.

This clone was detected once. V usage is TRBV5-1 and J usage is TRBJ2-5; TRBD1 might be the D (7 bases). Looked up from germline, CDR1 is SGHRS and CDR2 is YFSETQ. The CDR3 length is 15 residues. V dropped 4 bases and J dropped 4 bases, with 17 bases sitting between them. Written as DNA, the CDR3 is TGCGCCAGCAGCGAGGGGGGACAGCCCCGAGAGACCCAGTACTTC. It codes for CASSEGGQPRETQYF.

The gene calls are TRBV7-9 and TRBJ2-7; 14 positions agree with TRBD2. Germline trimming cut 2 bases from V and 6 bases from J; bases unmatched to any gene: 9. Germline CDR1 reads SEHNR; CDR2 reads FQNEAQ (reference sequence). The CDR3 spans 17 residues. The CDR3 reads CASSLKGGLAGVSEQYF. CDR3 coding DNA: TGTGCCAGCAGCTTAAAGGGGGGACTAGCGGGAGTTTCCGAGCAGTACTTC.

This rearrangement joins TRBV6-5 to TRBJ2-3, with D possibly being TRBD2 (6 bases). In germline, CDR1 is MNHEY, CDR2 SVGAGI. The V and J ends lost 9 bases and 2 bases respectively, with 15 bases between them. The CDR3 is 14 amino acids. Here the CDR3 DNA reads TGTGCCAGTCGGGACTTTTTTCTCACAGATACGCAGTATTTT. It specifies CASRDFFLTDTQYF.

This clone appeared a single time. The chain has TRBV6-1 and TRBJ2-3, with a possible D match to TRBD1 (5 bases). Per germline, CDR1 MNHNS and CDR2 SASEGT. Trimming stripped 10 bases from V and 1 base from J, with 18 bases between. The CDR3 contains 15 residues. DNA for the CDR3: TGTGCCACCGCTAGACAGACGTTGGGCACAGATACGCAGTATTTT. It translates to CATARQTLGTDTQYF.

J is TRBJ1-5 and V is TRBV19, with TRBD1 matching over 9 bases. J was trimmed by 3 bases and V by 5 bases; bases with no gene match: 5. Germline CDR1 is LNHDA and CDR2 is SQIVND (reference sequence). CDR3 length: 15 residues. This CDR3 is CASSGGQGINQPQHF. The CDR3 nucleotides are TGTGCCAGTAGTGGTGGACAGGGGATCAATCAGCCCCAGCATTTT.

This chain uses TRBV30 with TRBJ1-4, with 8 positions matching TRBD1. The junction had 8 bases not matched to a gene; V was cut back by 6 bases and J by 5 bases. The CDR3 is 14 residues long. Germline lookup yields CDR1 GTSNPN and CDR2 SVGIG (reference sequence). The CDR3 loop is CACRPTGENEKLFF. In DNA, the CDR3 is TGTGCCTGCAGACCGACAGGGGAAAATGAAAAACTGTTTTTT.

The V gene is TRBV5-1, the J gene TRBJ2-1; 7 bases line up with TRBD2. Trimming removed 2 bases from V and 4 bases from J; junction bases left unmatched: 15. This CDR3 has 18 residues. Germline V gives CDR1 SGHRS, CDR2 YFSETQ. The CDR3 here is CASSFPDSRGVVYNEQFF. DNA of the CDR3: TGCGCCAGCAGCTTCCCGGACTCCCGGGGGGTAGTTTACAATGAGCAGTTCTTC.

The chain joins TRBV28 to TRBJ2-7; D is perhaps TRBD1 or TRBD2 (5 bases each). The V gene's germline CDR1 is MDHEN and CDR2 SYDVKM. Trimming removed 7 bases from V and 6 bases from J, with 19 bases in between. CDR3 length: 14 amino acids. In DNA form, the CDR3 reads TGTGCCAGCACCGGTACCGCCGGGACGGCCGAGCAGTACTTC. As protein: CASTGTAGTAEQYF.

In this sample, this clone turned up a few times. The sample holds other DNA sequences that translate to the same CDR3. The V and J genes are TRBV7-9 and TRBJ1-5; no clear D. Trimming pared 5 bases from V and 1 base from J, leaving 9 bases between. CDR1 and CDR2 (germline): SEHNR, FQNEAQ (reference sequence). The CDR3 runs to 14 residues. The CDR3 loop is CASSHTESNQPQHF. The CDR3 DNA sequence: TGTGCCAGCAGCCACACAGAAAGCAATCAGCCCCAGCATTTT. The whole variable domain, filled in from reference TRBV7-9 and TRBJ1-5, reads DTGVSQNPRHKITKRGQNVTFRCDPISEHNRLYWYRQTLGQGPEFLTYFQNEAQLEKSRLLSDRFSAERPKGSFSTLEIQRTEQGDSAMYLCASSHTESNQPQHFGDGTRLSIL.

The chain carries TRBV5-1 and TRBJ1-1; D is unresolved. This CDR3 comprises 11 residues. Germline-derived CDR1 and CDR2 are SGHRS and YFSETQ. Trimming shortened V by 1 base and J by 8 bases, and 6 bases separated the two germline ends. CDR3 sequence (DNA): TGCGCCAGCAGCTTGATCGGAGAAGCTTTCTTT. Protein product: CASSLIGEAFF.

This chain links TRBV6-5 with TRBJ1-2; the D is unclear. Trimming cost V 4 bases and J 7 bases, with 16 bases left between them. The CDR3 extends over 14 amino acids. Germline V CDR1 and CDR2: MNHEY, SVGAGI. CDR3 bases: TGTGCCAGCAGTTCAGTTCAAACCACGGGTGGCTACACCTTC. Translation: CASSSVQTTGGYTF.

The chain uses TRBV5-1 and TRBJ2-7, with D perhaps matching TRBD2 (6 bases). Germline assignment: CDR1 SGHRS and CDR2 YFSETQ. This CDR3 region has 15 residues. V was trimmed by 1 base and J by 0 bases, leaving 11 bases between them. CDR3 in amino acids: CASSLSAGSSYEQYF. CDR3 coding DNA: TGCGCCAGCAGCTTGTCGGCGGGGAGCTCCTACGAGCAGTACTTC.

The V call is TRBV7-8, the J call TRBJ1-2, with D unresolved. The V gene lost 1 base and the J gene lost 4 bases, with 13 bases spanning the gap. This CDR3 spans 15 amino acids. CDR1 and CDR2 (germline): SGHVS, FQNEAQ. The CDR3 reads CASSLDMGNTYGYTF. The DNA for the CDR3 is TGTGCCAGCAGCTTAGACATGGGGAACACCTATGGCTACACCTTC.

This sequence joins TRBV25-1 and TRBJ2-7; D may match TRBD1 or TRBD2 (5 bases each). Germline V CDR1 and CDR2: MGHDK, SYGVNS. Trimming pared 8 bases from V and 6 bases from J, leaving 20 bases between. The CDR3 totals 14 residues. CDR3 residues: CASPLPATEGEQYF. The CDR3 DNA follows: TGTGCCAGCCCCCTACCCGCGACAGAGGGCGAGCAGTACTTC.